This T cell receptor (beta chain) stems from a study of tumor and adjacent non-tumor tissue in lung cancer. V shed 6 bases and J shed 5 bases, with 16 bases lying between them. Germline assignment: CDR1 SGHAT and CDR2 FQDESV (reference sequence). The CDR3 has 14 residues. The library came from three nested PCR rounds adapted from ARM-PCR protocols. From the multiplex PCR reads, TCRdb called clonotypes with MiXCR, one entry per CDR3 protein. The repertoire holds roughly 75,000 distinct CDR3 sequences, with less than 75% as singletons. This sample's RNA came from whole unsorted tissue. More than 3 cm separated this lung sample from the edge of the tumor.

J is TRBJ1-1 and V is TRBV11-1; D is unclear. What was sequenced was distant non-tumor lung tissue. The sequence came from a woman aged 45-60 years with non-small cell lung cancer. CDR3 amino acids: CASSLKESNTEAFF. In DNA, the CDR3 is TGTGCCAGCAGTTTGAAGGAGTCGAATACTGAAGCTTTCTTT.